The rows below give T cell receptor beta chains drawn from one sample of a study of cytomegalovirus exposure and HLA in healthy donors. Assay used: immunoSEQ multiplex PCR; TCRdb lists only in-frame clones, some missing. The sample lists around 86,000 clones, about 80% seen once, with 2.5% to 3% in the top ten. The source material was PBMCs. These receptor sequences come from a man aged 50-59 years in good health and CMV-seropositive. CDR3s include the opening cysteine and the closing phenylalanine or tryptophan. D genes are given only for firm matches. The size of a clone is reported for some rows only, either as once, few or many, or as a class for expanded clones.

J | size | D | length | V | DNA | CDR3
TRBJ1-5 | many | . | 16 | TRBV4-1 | TGCGCCAGCAGCCAAGATTGGAGGGATTTCCGGCAGCCCCAGCATTTT | CASSQDWRDFRQPQHF
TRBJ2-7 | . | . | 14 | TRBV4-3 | TGCGCCAGCAGACACAGGGAGAACTCCTACGAGCAGTACTTC | CASRHRENSYEQYF
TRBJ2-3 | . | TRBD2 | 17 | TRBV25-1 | TGTGCCAGCAGTGAATCGGGGGGCGGGAGGGCCGCAGATACGCAGTATTTT | CASSESGGGRAADTQYF
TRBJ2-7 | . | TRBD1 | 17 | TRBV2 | TGTGCCAGCAGTCCCGGGACAGGGCCCTCGGGGGTCGACGAGCAGTACTTC | CASSPGTGPSGVDEQYF
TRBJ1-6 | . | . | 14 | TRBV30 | TGTGCCTGGAGTTCGACAGAACATACTTCACCCCTCCACTTT | CAWSSTEHTSPLHF
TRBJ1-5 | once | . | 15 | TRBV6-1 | TGTGCCAGCAGTGAAGGGGTCGTGGGAGGGGCCGCCCAGCATTTT | CASSEGVVGGAAQHF
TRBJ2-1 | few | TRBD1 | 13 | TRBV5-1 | TGCGCCAGCAGCTGGACAGGGAACGGTGAGCAGTTCTTC | CASSWTGNGEQFF
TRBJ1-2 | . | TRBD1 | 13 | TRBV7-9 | TGTGCCGGCAGCTTAAAGGGGGCAGATGGCTACACCTTC | CAGSLKGADGYTF
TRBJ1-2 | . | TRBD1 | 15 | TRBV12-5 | TGTGCTAGTGGTTTGGGGATGACAGGGCGGGACGGCTACACCTTC | CASGLGMTGRDGYTF
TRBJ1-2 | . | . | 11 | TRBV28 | TGTGCCAGCAGGAATCAGCGTGGCTACACCTTC | CASRNQRGYTF
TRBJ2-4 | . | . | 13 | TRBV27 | TGTGCCAGCAGTTCCGGGTTCCGGAACATTCAGTACTTC | CASSSGFRNIQYF
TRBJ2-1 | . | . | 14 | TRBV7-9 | TGTTCCAGCAGCCCGCCTCTAGTATACAATGAGCAGTTCTTC | CSSSPPLVYNEQFF
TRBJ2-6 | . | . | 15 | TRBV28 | TGTGCCAGCAGTTTGGAGTTTTCTGGGGCCAACGGCCTGACTTTC | CASSLEFSGANGLTF
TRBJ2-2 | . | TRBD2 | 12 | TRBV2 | TGTGCCAGCATTAGCGGGACCGGGGAGCTGTTTTTT | CASISGTGELFF
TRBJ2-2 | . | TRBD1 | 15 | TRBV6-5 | TGTGCCAGCGGTTTGGACAGGTGGAACTCCGGGGAGCTGTTTTTT | CASGLDRWNSGELFF
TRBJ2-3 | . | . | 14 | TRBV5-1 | TGCGCCAGCAGCTTGGACAGCCCCACAGATACGCAGTATTTT | CASSLDSPTDTQYF
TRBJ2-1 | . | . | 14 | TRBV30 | TGTGCCTGGAGGCGGGCCAGCTCCTACAATGAGCAGTTCTTC | CAWRRASSYNEQFF
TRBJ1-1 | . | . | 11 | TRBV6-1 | TGTGCCAGCAGTGTGGGCTTTGAAGCTTTCTTT | CASSVGFEAFF
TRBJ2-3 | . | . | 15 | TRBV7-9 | TGTTCCAGCAGCTTCGTCTTCGGGAGTTCCGATACGCAGTATTTT | CSSSFVFGSSDTQYF
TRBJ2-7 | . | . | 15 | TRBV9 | TGTGCCAGCAGCGTAGAAATGTCTAGCAGCGACGAGCAGTACTTC | CASSVEMSSSDEQYF
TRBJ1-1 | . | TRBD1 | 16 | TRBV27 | TGTGCCAGCAGCCGTAAAGCCGGGACAGGGAAAACTGAAGCTTTCTTT | CASSRKAGTGKTEAFF
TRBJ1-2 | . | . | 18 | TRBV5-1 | TGCGCCAGCAGTCACCAAATTGACAGTTTGGGGATCAACTATGGCTACACCTTC | CASSHQIDSLGINYGYTF
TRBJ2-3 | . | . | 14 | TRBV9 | TGTGCCAGCAGCCCTCGGACAGACACAGATACGCAGTATTTT | CASSPRTDTDTQYF
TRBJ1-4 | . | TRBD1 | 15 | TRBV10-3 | TGTGCCATCAGACCGGGACAGGCAAGTAATGAAAAACTGTTTTTT | CAIRPGQASNEKLFF
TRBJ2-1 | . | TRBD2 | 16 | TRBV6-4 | TGTGCCAGCAGTGAAATGGCGCTAGCGGAATACAATGAGCAGTTCTTC | CASSEMALAEYNEQFF
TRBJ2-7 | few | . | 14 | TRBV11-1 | TGTGCCAGCAGCTTAGCGGGGAGCTCCTACGAGCAGTACTTC | CASSLAGSSYEQYF
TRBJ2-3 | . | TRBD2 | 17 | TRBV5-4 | TGTGCCAGCAGCGCCCCTCTCAGCGGGAGTATAACAGATACGCAGTATTTT | CASSAPLSGSITDTQYF
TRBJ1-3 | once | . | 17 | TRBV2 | TGTGCCAGCAGTGACCCAGGGGCGGGTCTCTCTGGAAACACCATATATTTT | CASSDPGAGLSGNTIYF
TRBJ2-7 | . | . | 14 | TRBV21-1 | TGTGCCAGCAGCGGGAGCCAGCGGGAGTGCGAGCAGTACTTC | CASSGSQRECEQYF
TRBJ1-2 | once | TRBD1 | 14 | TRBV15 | TGTGCCACCAGCAGAGCGGCAGGGGGGTATGGCTACACCTTC | CATSRAAGGYGYTF